The 25 T cell receptor beta chains below all came from one sample that was sequenced in a study of healthy donors' naive CD4 and CD8 T cells. TCR libraries were built from 450 to 650 ng of total RNA by linear amplification. TCRdb fed the reads into MiXCR, producing one record per CDR3 protein. The profile covers approximately 180,000 distinct CDR3 sequences, with around 80% appearing a single time and about 2.4% taken by the ten largest. Material: naive CD4+ and CD8+ T cells sorted from blood, pooled from several donors. The receptors originated from a pool of human donors in good health; the sample pools cells from several healthy donors.

The chain joins TRBV5-4 to TRBJ2-6; D possibly matches TRBD1 or TRBD2 (5 bases each). CDR3 length: 15 residues. V gave up 6 bases and J gave up 0 bases, with 10 bases separating them. Germline lookup yields CDR1 SGHNT and CDR2 YYREEE (reference sequence). The CDR3 is CASTNGGSGANVLTF. The CDR3 DNA reads as TGTGCCAGCACCAATGGGGGCTCTGGGGCCAACGTCCTGACTTTC.

CDR3 protein: CASSHPRQGLPSGYTF. CDR3 in DNA: TGCGCCAGCAGCCACCCCCGGCAAGGGCTCCCAAGTGGCTACACCTTC. The chain couples TRBV4-1 to TRBJ1-2; D unresolved. This CDR3 region has 16 residues. Trimming removed 3 bases from V and 7 bases from J, with 21 bases in between. Germline V gene sequence: CDR1 MGHRA, CDR2 YSYEKL.

This sequence joins TRBV5-1 and TRBJ1-3; D perhaps matches TRBD1 (5 bases). Trimming took off 0 bases at V and 0 bases at J, with 10 bases between the two ends. The CDR3 spans 16 residues. Germline values: CDR1 SGHRS, CDR2 YFSETQ. In nucleotides, the CDR3 is TGCGCCAGCAGCTTGGGACAGCCGCTCTCTGGAAACACCATATATTTT. Translation: CASSLGQPLSGNTIYF.

This clonotype occurred a few times. The J gene is TRBJ2-1, the V gene TRBV19, with 10 bases lining up with TRBD2. The V and J ends lost 7 bases and 9 bases, in that order; junction bases with no gene match: 9. This CDR3 has 14 amino acids. Germline CDR1 and CDR2: LNHDA and SQIVND (reference sequence). In DNA, the CDR3 is TGTGCCAGTACGGGTCTAGCGGGAGCTATTGAGCAGTTCTTC. It codes for CASTGLAGAIEQFF. Together with reference TRBV19 and TRBJ2-1, the CDR3 gives the full variable domain: DGGITQSPKYLFRKEGQNVTLSCEQNLNHDAMYWYRQDPGQGLRLIYYSQIVNDFQKGDIAEGYSVSREKKESFPLTVTSAQKNPTAFYLCASTGLAGAIEQFFGPGTRLTVL.

The chain links TRBV7-9 to TRBJ2-7; D possibly corresponds to TRBD1 (6 bases). The CDR3 is made up of 16 amino acids. Trimming removed 3 bases at V and 0 bases at J, with 15 bases between. Germline-derived CDR1 and CDR2 are SEHNR and FQNEAQ (reference sequence). The DNA for the CDR3 is TGTGCCAGCAGCTTGGGAGAAGGACAGAGCTCCTACGAGCAGTACGTC. Residues: CASSLGEGQSSYEQYV.

The J gene is TRBJ2-4, the V gene TRBV29-1, with no clear D. Germline V gene sequence: CDR1 SQVTM, CDR2 ANQGSEA. This CDR3 contains 11 residues. V was shortened by 4 bases and J by 10 bases, with 11 bases between the two germline ends. CDR3 coding DNA: TGCAGCGTTGGGCTCAGAGAGATTCAGTACTTC. Amino acid sequence: CSVGLREIQYF.

V usage is TRBV6-5 and J usage is TRBJ1-2, with no clear D. Germline V lookup: CDR1 MNHEY, CDR2 SVGAGI. V lost 0 bases and J 0 bases, leaving 8 bases between the germline ends. This CDR3 comprises 15 residues. DNA for the CDR3: TGTGCCAGCAGTTACTCCGGTGGCTCTAACTATGGCTACACCTTC. As protein: CASSYSGGSNYGYTF.

As to this clonotype: One end of the junction is discordant with germline, which a read error may explain. This chain links TRBV6-2 or TRBV6-3 with TRBJ1-5; D unclear. The V gene's germline CDR1 is MNHEY and CDR2 SVGEGT. There are 13 residues in the CDR3. As DNA, the CDR3 is TGTGCCAGCAGTTACTCTAGCTATCAGCCCCAGCATTTT. Its translation: CASSYSSYQPQHF.

In this sample, this clonotype turned up a few times. The chain recombines TRBV5-1 with TRBJ2-3; D is perhaps TRBD1 (6 bases). Germline V gene data show CDR1 as SGHRS and CDR2 as YFSETQ. V lost 2 bases and J lost 6, with 10 bases in between. There are 13 residues in the CDR3. The CDR3 DNA follows: TGCGCCAGCAGCTTTGAGGGGGAGGATACGCAGTATTTT. This encodes CASSFEGEDTQYF.

This clonotype was counted a few times. This chain connects TRBV19 to TRBJ1-2, with 10 nucleotides matching TRBD1. The CDR3 totals 16 residues. Germline CDR1 and CDR2: LNHDA and SQIVND (reference sequence). The V and J ends lost 3 bases and 4 bases, in that order; junction bases with no gene match: 8. The CDR3 here is CASSMGTGDLVYGYTF. For the CDR3, the DNA is TGTGCCAGTAGTATGGGGACAGGGGACCTCGTCTATGGCTACACCTTC. The whole variable domain, remainder taken from reference TRBV19 and TRBJ1-2, is DGGITQSPKYLFRKEGQNVTLSCEQNLNHDAMYWYRQDPGQGLRLIYYSQIVNDFQKGDIAEGYSVSREKKESFPLTVTSAQKNPTAFYLCASSMGTGDLVYGYTFGSGTRLTVV.

The gene calls are TRBV6-5 and TRBJ2-4; D is perhaps TRBD1 or TRBD2 (5 bases each). Looked up from germline, CDR1 is MNHEY and CDR2 is SVGAGI. V lost 8 bases to trimming and J lost 5 bases, with 13 bases between them. The CDR3 length is 13 residues. This CDR3 reads CASGTTYQNIQYF. In nucleotides, the CDR3 is TGTGCCAGCGGGACGACCTATCAAAACATTCAGTACTTC.

The genes are TRBV29-1 and TRBJ2-7, with a tentative D call TRBD1 (6 bases). The CDR3 consists of 15 residues. Trimming stripped 4 bases from V and 0 bases from J, with 16 bases between. Germline V gene lookup returns CDR1 SQVTM and CDR2 ANQGSEA. As DNA, the CDR3 is TGCAGCGTTGTCCCGGACAGACTTTTCTCCTACGAGCAGTACTTC. This encodes CSVVPDRLFSYEQYF.

The chain carries TRBV20-1 and TRBJ1-5; unclear D gene. Trimming shortened V by 4 bases and J by 7 bases, and 11 bases separated the two germline ends. This CDR3 has 12 residues. In germline, CDR1 is DFQATT, CDR2 SNEGSKA (reference sequence). CDR3 bases: TGCAGTGCTAAGGGAGGGAACCAGCCCCAGCATTTT. Its protein is CSAKGGNQPQHF.

This clonotype was seen repeatedly, ten times or more. V and J are TRBV29-1 and TRBJ2-1; TRBD1 matches at 11 bases. Germline-derived CDR1 and CDR2 are SQVTM and ANQGSEA. The CDR3 is 18 residues long. V shed 0 bases, J shed 7 bases, and the junction held 14 bases outside the gene matches. The CDR3 coding sequence is TGCAGCGTTGAAGATCAGGAGTCAGGACAGGGGGCGCAAAATGAGCAGTTCTTC. Amino acids: CSVEDQESGQGAQNEQFF.

This rearrangement joins TRBV19 to TRBJ2-1; D uncertain. With 3 bases removed from V and 5 bases from J, the gap between germline ends came to 5 bases. CDR1 is LNHDA, CDR2 SQIVND, per germline (reference sequence). This CDR3 region has 12 residues. CDR3 sequence: CASSITHNEQFF. CDR3 bases: TGTGCCAGTAGTATCACCCACAATGAGCAGTTCTTC.

To note about this clonotype: Germline and junction disagree at one end, which may indicate a read error. This rearrangement joins TRBV6-5 to TRBJ2-3; 12 positions agree with TRBD2. Germline CDR1 reads MNHEY; CDR2 reads SVGAGI. CDR3 length equals 15 residues. The CDR3 spells CVSNRLAGETDTQYF. The CDR3, as DNA: TGTGTCAGCAACAGACTAGCGGGAGAGACAGATACGCAGTATTTT.

This clonotype was counted only a few times. This chain joins TRBV29-1 and TRBJ2-1, with 9 bases fitting TRBD2. Trimming took 4 bases from V and 8 from J; bases not matched to a gene: 18. The CDR3 is 17 residues long. Germline lookup yields CDR1 SQVTM and CDR2 ANQGSEA. In DNA form, the CDR3 reads TGCAGCGTTGGAGATCAAAGTAGCGGGAGAAGAGTTGATGAGCAGTTCTTC. It codes for CSVGDQSSGRRVDEQFF.

V gene TRBV19 combines with J gene TRBJ2-7; tentative D call: TRBD2 (6 bases). This CDR3 spans 15 amino acids. Per the germline V gene, CDR1 is LNHDA and CDR2 is SQIVND (reference sequence). V lost 2 bases to trimming and J lost 0 bases, with 11 bases between them. The CDR3 DNA reads TGTGCCAGTAGTATACGCCAGACTAGCTCCTACGAGCAGTACTTC. Encoded protein: CASSIRQTSSYEQYF.

The chain carries TRBV20-1 and TRBJ2-7; no firm D call. Germline CDR1 and CDR2: DFQATT and SNEGSKA (reference sequence). This CDR3 spans 13 amino acids. Between the trimmed V and J ends, which lost 2 bases and 1 base, there was a span of 9 bases. CDR3 in amino acids: CSARMPASYEQYF. CDR3 bases: TGCAGTGCTAGAATGCCAGCTTCCTACGAGCAGTACTTC.

The V call is TRBV12-3 or TRBV12-4, the J call TRBJ2-3; 9 bases align to TRBD2. The CDR3 has 13 amino acids. Trimming at V came to 8 bases and at J to 4 bases, leaving 4 bases not matched to a gene. Here the CDR3 DNA reads TGTGCCAGCGCTAGCGGGAACCCAGATACGCAGTATTTT. Its translation is CASASGNPDTQYF.

The V and J genes are TRBV14 and TRBJ2-1; D is perhaps TRBD2 (5 bases). The CDR3 consists of 19 residues. Looked up from germline, CDR1 is SGHDN and CDR2 is FVKESK. V lost 2 bases to trimming and J lost 0 bases, with 20 bases between them. CDR3 in amino acids: CASSQRGLRVQSSYNEQFF. The CDR3 DNA is TGTGCCAGCAGCCAAAGAGGGCTCCGGGTCCAGTCCTCCTACAATGAGCAGTTCTTC.

This clonotype was counted between two and nine times. The chain joins TRBV18 to TRBJ1-1; 7 bases line up with TRBD1. With 4 bases clipped from V and 4 bases from J, the junction kept 3 bases outside the gene matches. Germline loops: CDR1 KGHSH, CDR2 LQKENI. The CDR3 is made up of 13 amino acids. The CDR3 region is CASSRDRVTEAFF. Written as DNA, the CDR3 is TGTGCCAGCTCACGCGACAGGGTCACTGAAGCTTTCTTT. Full variable domain (outside the CDR3, taken from reference TRBV18 and TRBJ1-1): NAGVMQNPRHLVRRRGQEARLRCSPMKGHSHVYWYRQLPEEGLKFMVYLQKENIIDESGMPKERFSAEFPKEGPSILRIQQVVRGDSAAYFCASSRDRVTEAFFGQGTRLTVV.

The rearrangement uses TRBV11-2 and TRBJ2-1; D is possibly TRBD2 (5 bases). Between the trimmed V and J ends, which lost 3 bases and 0 bases, there was a span of 18 bases. CDR1 and CDR2 (germline): SGHAT, FQNNGV. This CDR3 comprises 18 residues. CDR3 residues: CASSFRRGSVSSYNEQFF. CDR3 DNA: TGTGCCAGCAGCTTTCGCCGTGGTAGCGTTAGCTCCTACAATGAGCAGTTCTTC.

The chain carries TRBV29-1 and TRBJ2-1; D possibly corresponds to TRBD2 (5 bases). Germline V gene sequence: CDR1 SQVTM, CDR2 ANQGSEA. Between the trimmed V and J ends, which lost 6 bases and 4 bases, there was a span of 10 bases. CDR3 length: 12 amino acids. The CDR3 region is CSVSRDYNEQFF. As DNA, the CDR3 is TGCAGCGTAAGCCGGGATTACAATGAGCAGTTCTTC.

This chain links TRBV6-2 or TRBV6-3 with TRBJ2-7; possibly TRBD1 or TRBD2 for D (5 bases each). The germline gives CDR1 MNHEY, CDR2 SVGEGT. V lost 6 bases, J lost 0 bases, and 15 bases lay in between. The CDR3 contains 15 residues. The CDR3 region is CASSPGPLGSYEQYF. In DNA, the CDR3 is TGTGCCAGCAGCCCGGGACCCCTTGGCTCCTACGAGCAGTACTTC.